Each of the 16 T cell receptor beta chains below was sequenced from the same sample in a study of Graves' ophthalmopathy and Graves' hyperthyroidism. Researchers took RNA transcripts and amplified TCR beta CDR3 regions from them. The authors performed first-round RT-PCR with HTBI primers and then a second-round multiplex PCR. TCRdb ran MiXCR on the multiplex PCR reads and lists one entry per CDR3 protein. In the table there are 300,000 to 400,000 distinct CDR3 sequences, approximately 17% of which are singletons. The source material was peripheral blood. The receptors were gathered from an adult woman with stable Graves' hyperthyroidism.

The table lists this clonotype with many counts. The chain couples TRBV29-1 to TRBJ1-1, with unresolved D. Trimming took 0 bases from V and 1 from J, leaving 18 bases between them. CDR3 length equals 17 residues. Germline V lookup: CDR1 SQVTM, CDR2 ANQGSEA. This chain's CDR3 is CSVEDSRKTGGNTEAFF. DNA of the CDR3: TGCAGCGTTGAAGACTCCCGGAAGACGGGCGGGAACACTGAAGCTTTCTTT.

The sample holds many counts of this clonotype. The chain joins TRBV28 to TRBJ2-7; 9 nucleotides align to TRBD2. The CDR3 covers 16 residues. After removal of 1 base from V and 7 bases from J, the junction contained 11 bases not matched to a gene. Germline CDR1 reads MDHEN; CDR2 reads SYDVKM. CDR3 region: CASSLFAGGPEREQYF. In DNA form, the CDR3 reads TGTGCCAGCAGTTTATTTGCGGGAGGGCCGGAAAGGGAGCAGTACTTC.

This clonotype was counted at least ten times. The chain couples TRBV29-1 to TRBJ2-5, with 9 bases matching TRBD1. The V gene end was trimmed by 6 bases and the J gene end by 3 bases; junction bases not matched to a gene: 8. The CDR3 is 14 residues long. The germline gives CDR1 SQVTM, CDR2 ANQGSEA. The CDR3 reads CSVSMGQGEETQYF. CDR3 nucleotides: TGCAGCGTCTCAATGGGACAGGGAGAAGAGACCCAGTACTTC.

This clonotype was picked up many times. One end of the junction is discordant with germline, which a read error may explain. This chain links TRBV6-1 with TRBJ1-3; D not certain. CDR1 MNHNS and CDR2 SASEGT come from the germline V gene. The CDR3 runs 12 residues. The CDR3 DNA sequence: TGTGCCAGCACTGCCTCTGGAAACACCGTATATTTT. Protein: CASTASGNTVYF.

This clonotype appeared many times. The chain is built from TRBV4-3 and TRBJ2-7, with D uncertain. The CDR3 spans 17 residues. CDR1 and CDR2 (germline): LGHNA, YSLEER. V dropped 0 bases and J dropped 2 bases, with 17 bases sitting between them. DNA of the CDR3: TGCGCCAGCAGCCAAGATAGGGCAGGCAGAAGGCCCTACGAGCAGTACTTC. This sequence encodes CASSQDRAGRRPYEQYF.

This clonotype came up many times. The chain has TRBV4-3 and TRBJ1-2; unclear D gene. The CDR3 runs 15 residues. Germline CDR1 reads LGHNA; CDR2 reads YSLEER. V shed 0 bases and J shed 4 bases, with 12 bases lying between them. Here the CDR3 reads CASSQDSVETYGYTF. The CDR3 DNA follows: TGCGCCAGCAGCCAAGATAGTGTGGAAACCTATGGCTACACCTTC.

This clonotype was counted many times. The rearrangement uses TRBV20-1 and TRBJ1-1, with 9 bases lining up with TRBD1. This CDR3 is built from 14 residues. Trimming cost V 6 bases and J 4 bases; bases outside gene matches: 9. Germline V gene lookup returns CDR1 DFQATT and CDR2 SNEGSKA (reference sequence). The CDR3 nucleotides read TGCAGTGCGGAAAAACAGGGGGCAAGCACTGAAGCTTTCTTT. Translation gives CSAEKQGASTEAFF.

This clonotype was seen more than once but under ten times. The CDR3 protein is CASSGLATNTGELFF. In nucleotides, the CDR3 is TGTGCCAGCAGCGGACTAGCGACCAACACCGGGGAGCTGTTTTTT. The V and J genes are TRBV9 and TRBJ2-2; 8 bases align to TRBD2. V dropped 3 bases and J dropped 2; count of bases not matched to a gene: 3. CDR3 length equals 15 residues. Germline CDR1 and CDR2: SGDLS and YYNGEE. Based on the CDR3 plus reference TRBV9 and TRBJ2-2, the full variable domain is DSGVTQTPKHLITATGQRVTLRCSPRSGDLSVYWYQQSLDQGLQFLIQYYNGEERAKGNILERFSAQQFPDLHSELNLSSLELGDSALYFCASSGLATNTGELFFGEGSRLTVL.

The rearrangement uses TRBV9 and TRBJ2-7; possible D gene TRBD1, 7 bases. This CDR3 is built from 14 residues. V lost 7 bases and J 2 bases, leaving 16 bases between the germline ends. Germline V gene lookup returns CDR1 SGDLS and CDR2 YYNGEE. The CDR3 DNA sequence: TGTGCCAGCGGACAGGAGGGGTCTCCCTACGAGCAGTACTTC. Protein: CASGQEGSPYEQYF.

In DNA, the CDR3 is TGTGCCAGCAGTCCCGCGGACAGGGGCCTTTACGAGCAGTACTTC. It codes for CASSPADRGLYEQYF. The J gene is TRBJ2-7, the V gene TRBV12-3 or TRBV12-4; 9 bases match TRBD1. J lost 4 bases, V lost 5 bases, and 9 bases had no gene match. This CDR3 contains 15 residues.

This clonotype appeared a few times. This chain uses TRBV3-1 with TRBJ1-1; 9 bases agree with TRBD1. CDR3 length: 15 amino acids. With V trimmed by 2 bases and J by 3 bases, 4 bases remained unmatched. Germline V gives CDR1 LGHDT, CDR2 YNNKEL (reference sequence). The CDR3 sequence is CASSQLDRGHTEAFF. Here the CDR3 DNA reads TGTGCCAGCAGCCAATTGGACAGGGGACACACTGAAGCTTTCTTT.

This clonotype was observed at least ten times. V is TRBV28 and J is TRBJ1-5, with no clear D. Germline lookup yields CDR1 MDHEN and CDR2 SYDVKM. The CDR3 is 16 amino acids. V shed 5 bases and J shed 0 bases, with 14 bases lying between them. CDR3 amino acids: CASSLVQRYSNQPQHF. CDR3 DNA sequence: TGTGCCAGCAGTCTTGTGCAGAGATATAGCAATCAGCCCCAGCATTTT.

This clonotype was picked up many times. V gene TRBV30 combines with J gene TRBJ2-7; 11 nucleotides line up with TRBD1. The CDR3 is 13 amino acids. J was trimmed by 0 bases and V by 5 bases; bases with no gene match: 0. Germline V gene lookup returns CDR1 GTSNPN and CDR2 SVGIG (reference sequence). The CDR3 DNA reads TGTGCCTGGGGGACAGGGGGCTCCTACGAGCAGTACTTC. It is translated as CAWGTGGSYEQYF.

This clonotype has a count of ten or more. The rearrangement uses TRBV20-1 and TRBJ1-6, with unresolved D. Germline V lookup: CDR1 DFQATT, CDR2 SNEGSKA (reference sequence). The CDR3 totals 15 residues. Trimming stripped 5 bases from V and 5 bases from J, with 16 bases between. This CDR3 is CSADPGPTNNSPLHF. As DNA, the CDR3 is TGCAGTGCTGACCCGGGCCCCACCAATAATTCACCCCTCCACTTT.

This clonotype was counted ten times or more. The chain joins TRBV28 to TRBJ2-5; D is undetermined. The V and J ends lost 6 bases and 5 bases respectively, with 10 bases between them. The CDR3 sequence is 12 residues long. CDR1 is MDHEN, CDR2 SYDVKM, per germline. CDR3 in amino acids: CASSVAGETQYF. Written as DNA, the CDR3 is TGTGCCAGCAGCGTAGCCGGGGAGACCCAGTACTTC.

This clonotype was seen ten or more times. The chain's CDR3 is CAWSQWGNYEQYF. The DNA of the CDR3 is TGTGCCTGGAGTCAATGGGGGAACTACGAGCAGTACTTC. V gene TRBV30 combines with J gene TRBJ2-7, with D perhaps assigned TRBD1 or TRBD2 (5 bases each). Trimming took off 2 bases at V and 3 bases at J, with 11 bases between the two ends. Germline values: CDR1 GTSNPN, CDR2 SVGIG (reference sequence). There are 13 residues in the CDR3. The full variable domain, rest sourced from reference TRBV30 and TRBJ2-7, is SQTIHQWPATLVQPVGSPLSLECTVEGTSNPNLYWYRQAAGRGLQLLFYSVGIGQISSEVPQNLSASRPQDRQFILSSKKLLLSDSGFYLCAWSQWGNYEQYFGPGTRLTVT.